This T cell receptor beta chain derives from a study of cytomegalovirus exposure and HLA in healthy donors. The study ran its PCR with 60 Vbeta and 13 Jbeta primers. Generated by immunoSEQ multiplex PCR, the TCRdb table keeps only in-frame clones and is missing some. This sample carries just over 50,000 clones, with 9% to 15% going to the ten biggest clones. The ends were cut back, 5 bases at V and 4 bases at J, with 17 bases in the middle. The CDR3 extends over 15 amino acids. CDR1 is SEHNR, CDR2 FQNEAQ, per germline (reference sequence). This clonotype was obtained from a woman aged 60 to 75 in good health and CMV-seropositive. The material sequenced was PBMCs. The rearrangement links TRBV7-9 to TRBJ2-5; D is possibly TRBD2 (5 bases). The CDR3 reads CASSPPEGRRETQYF. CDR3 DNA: TGTGCCAGCAGCCCCCCCGAGGGAAGGCGAGAGACCCAGTACTTC.